These T cell receptor beta chains were read from a single sample in a study of siplizumab effects on memory and regulatory T cells. Some clones are missing from TCRdb's copy, which holds only in-frame ones; the method was immunoSEQ multiplex PCR. Among tens of thousands of clones, roughly 85% were seen once, and the ten largest hold less than 4%. The sequencing sample was made of memory CD4+ T cells sorted from blood. The origin of the receptors is a human donor in good health. The conserved cysteine and the conserved F or W are not part of the CDR3 here. The order of the fields is V gene, J gene, D gene, CDR3 protein. The D gene is left open where the match is weak.

v_gene: TRBV7-8; j_gene: TRBJ2-7; d_gene: TRBD2; CDR3aa: ASSSHRGGLAGHEQY
v_gene: TRBV7-2; j_gene: TRBJ2-5; d_gene: -; CDR3aa: ASSFSNGNPEQY
v_gene: TRBV30; j_gene: TRBJ1-3; d_gene: TRBD1; CDR3aa: AWSEGALGNTIY
v_gene: TRBV15; j_gene: TRBJ2-3; d_gene: -; CDR3aa: ATSRSTPGTDTQY
v_gene: TRBV7-2; j_gene: TRBJ1-3; d_gene: -; CDR3aa: ASSFLPSGNTIY
v_gene: TRBV5-6; j_gene: TRBJ2-5; d_gene: -; CDR3aa: ASSLAGRFQETQY
v_gene: TRBV6-5; j_gene: TRBJ1-5; d_gene: -; CDR3aa: ASGLTEPQH
v_gene: TRBV10-3; j_gene: TRBJ1-1; d_gene: TRBD1; CDR3aa: AISEPGQGGTEAF
v_gene: TRBV4-2; j_gene: TRBJ1-2; d_gene: -; CDR3aa: ASGQYGYT
v_gene: TRBV6-1; j_gene: TRBJ2-3; d_gene: -; CDR3aa: ASNNRDTQY
v_gene: TRBV6-1; j_gene: TRBJ2-1; d_gene: TRBD2; CDR3aa: ASMSGRSNNEQF
v_gene: TRBV2; j_gene: TRBJ1-2; d_gene: -; CDR3aa: ASGEDKGYGYT
v_gene: TRBV19; j_gene: TRBJ1-4; d_gene: TRBD1; CDR3aa: ASSWTGGGSSEKLF
v_gene: TRBV28; j_gene: TRBJ1-2; d_gene: TRBD1; CDR3aa: ASSPHRGGEGYT
v_gene: TRBV19; j_gene: TRBJ2-5; d_gene: TRBD1; CDR3aa: ASRSPGQKETQY
v_gene: TRBV2; j_gene: TRBJ2-5; d_gene: TRBD2; CDR3aa: ASRGEGETQY
v_gene: TRBV5-1; j_gene: TRBJ2-7; d_gene: -; CDR3aa: ASSPREDHEQY
v_gene: TRBV6-6; j_gene: TRBJ1-1; d_gene: TRBD1; CDR3aa: ASSPGQGDAPF
v_gene: TRBV5-1; j_gene: TRBJ2-1; d_gene: TRBD2; CDR3aa: ASSTQAGTSLSGEQF
v_gene: TRBV6-5; j_gene: TRBJ1-1; d_gene: -; CDR3aa: ASKLWGYGNTEAF
v_gene: TRBV5-1; j_gene: TRBJ1-1; d_gene: -; CDR3aa: ASSFEGSTEAF
v_gene: TRBV6-6; j_gene: TRBJ2-5; d_gene: TRBD1; CDR3aa: ASSLQGVGGETQY
v_gene: TRBV5-1; j_gene: TRBJ2-1; d_gene: TRBD2; CDR3aa: ASAGLAGGLSLSSYNEQF
v_gene: TRBV7-9; j_gene: TRBJ2-3; d_gene: TRBD2; CDR3aa: ASSSFSGRAADTQY
v_gene: TRBV4-1; j_gene: TRBJ1-5; d_gene: -; CDR3aa: ASSMGGVGQPQH
v_gene: TRBV5-1; j_gene: TRBJ1-6; d_gene: -; CDR3aa: ASASETNYNSPLH
v_gene: TRBV6-5; j_gene: TRBJ1-2; d_gene: TRBD1; CDR3aa: ASAKTGVGYGYT
v_gene: TRBV30; j_gene: TRBJ1-6; d_gene: -; CDR3aa: AWSSNERAVNSPLH
v_gene: TRBV11-2; j_gene: TRBJ1-3; d_gene: TRBD1; CDR3aa: ASSSRGSSSGNTIY
v_gene: TRBV11-1; j_gene: TRBJ1-2; d_gene: TRBD1; CDR3aa: ASSPRTGGYYGYT
v_gene: TRBV28; j_gene: TRBJ2-3; d_gene: TRBD2; CDR3aa: ASSRFGGGAGEGTDTQY
v_gene: TRBV10-1; j_gene: TRBJ2-1; d_gene: TRBD2; CDR3aa: ASSAGTSHNEQF
v_gene: TRBV30; j_gene: TRBJ2-3; d_gene: -; CDR3aa: AWGIGTDTQY
v_gene: TRBV12-5; j_gene: TRBJ2-1; d_gene: TRBD2; CDR3aa: ASGPRGGGLAFSKDEQF
v_gene: TRBV5-1; j_gene: TRBJ1-1; d_gene: -; CDR3aa: ASSFGRAVLSSTNTEAF
v_gene: TRBV5-6; j_gene: TRBJ2-4; d_gene: -; CDR3aa: ASSVPLAKNIQY
v_gene: TRBV27; j_gene: TRBJ2-6; d_gene: -; CDR3aa: ASSFGQAGANVLT
v_gene: TRBV29-1; j_gene: TRBJ2-1; d_gene: TRBD2; CDR3aa: SVEGGGLAGGDEQF
v_gene: TRBV9; j_gene: TRBJ2-7; d_gene: TRBD1; CDR3aa: ASSDRPGQGYEQY
v_gene: TRBV27; j_gene: TRBJ1-1; d_gene: -; CDR3aa: ASRGAKTEAF
v_gene: TRBV7-3; j_gene: TRBJ2-3; d_gene: TRBD2; CDR3aa: ASSLTGILAGASDTQY
v_gene: TRBV30; j_gene: TRBJ1-1; d_gene: -; CDR3aa: AWAGSGNTEAF
v_gene: TRBV19; j_gene: -; d_gene: -; CDR3aa: ASTGLQGRSGIHEQY
v_gene: TRBV19; j_gene: TRBJ2-7; d_gene: -; CDR3aa: ASEDRNYEQY